What follows describes a single T cell receptor (beta chain). As yet, its antigen is unknown. Trimming at V came to 6 bases and at J to 6 bases, leaving 3 bases not matched to a gene. The CDR3 is 14 residues long. Germline assignment: CDR1 ENHRY and CDR2 SYGVKD. Time point here: patch test 3, about 24 weeks after DPC sensitization. Regarding treatment: therapeutic diphenylcyclopropenone sensitization with weekly scalp DPC. This specimen comes from a study of human T cells and chemical hapten exposure. The wider study: The sensitizer, 2% DPC, was used on roughly 2 cm by roughly 2 cm of upper inner arm skin. TCR yields per sample varied mostly from small pooled library volume differences.

Authors' methods: Sample TCR counts, which ranged from about 20,000 to 750,000, had a median of around 93,000. MiXCR was run by TCRdb on the RACE reads, yielding one entry per CDR3 protein. The V and J calls here are based on TCRdb, not the publication. The table lists tens of thousands of distinct CDR3 sequences, approximately 13% of them singletons. General study points: Expanded TCR counts at PT1 went up together with patch test score, a positive correlation.

Sequencing used whole blood, obtained in connection with sensitization to the hapten diphenylcyclopropenone (DPC). The V and J genes are TRBV10-3 and TRBJ1-6; 9 bases line up with TRBD1. This TCR was sampled from a man aged 25-45 years with alopecia areata. Some clones in this sample may be carry-over from other donors' samples. This CDR3 is CAIRGDRANSPLHF. The CDR3 DNA reads as TGTGCCATCAGGGGGGACAGGGCTAATTCACCCCTCCACTTT.